This T cell receptor (beta chain) appears in the sequencing data of a study of blood T cells in healthy people across ages. The V gene's germline CDR1 is PRHDT and CDR2 FYEKMQ (reference sequence). The CDR3 extends over 16 amino acids. V shed 5 bases, J shed 0 bases, and the junction held 7 bases outside the gene matches. The individuals who served as donors were healthy Caucasians living in Russia, aged about 6 to 100. Study-level points and caveats: Estimates based on one million T cells were treated as lower bounds.

A J-beta primer mix and a sample-barcoded 5' primer were used in a second PCR of roughly 7 to 12 cycles. From each sample, at least 2.5 million paired-end reads containing CDR3 were obtained. MiXCR was run by TCRdb on the 5' RACE reads, yielding one entry per CDR3 protein. The sample records some 900,000 distinct CDR3 sequences, around 30% being singletons. There are many counts of this clonotype. Its antigen is as yet unknown. This rearrangement joins TRBV13 to TRBJ2-3; 8 bases line up with TRBD2. Material for sequencing was blood. This receptor was taken from a woman older than 75 in good health. DNA for the CDR3: TGTGCCAGCAGCCCCTTCGCGGGGGGCAGCACAGATACGCAGTATTTT. It specifies CASSPFAGGSTDTQYF.